Listed below are T cell receptor beta chains from one sample, sequenced in a study of shared clonotypes between healthy human individuals. The protocol was immunoSEQ multiplex PCR, while the TCRdb copy is restricted to in-frame clones and leaves out a portion. The sample carries 600,000 to 800,000 clones, roughly 72% recorded once. Material: memory CD4+ T cells sorted from blood. All receptors derive from a woman aged 25 to 39 in good health. CDR3s include the opening cysteine and the closing phenylalanine or tryptophan. Fields, in order: CDR3 protein, CDR3 DNA, clone size, V gene, J gene, D gene. The D gene is left open where the match is weak. Only some rows state a clone size, as once, few, many or a class for expanded clones.

CDR3aa: CASRRGTGRVSTDTQYF
CDR3nt: TGTGCCAGCAGAAGGGGGACAGGAAGGGTAAGCACAGATACGCAGTATTTT
abundance: NA
v_gene: TRBV28
j_gene: TRBJ2-3
d_gene: TRBD1

CDR3aa: CASSLLGGNQPQHF
CDR3nt: TGTGCCAGCAGTTTATTAGGTGGAAATCAGCCCCAGCATTTT
abundance: NA
v_gene: TRBV27
j_gene: TRBJ1-5
d_gene: NA

CDR3aa: CASRPTTDTQYF
CDR3nt: TGTGCCAGCAGGCCCACCACAGATACGCAGTATTTT
abundance: once
v_gene: TRBV6-1
j_gene: TRBJ2-3
d_gene: NA

CDR3aa: CASSQPGQRNYGYTF
CDR3nt: TGTGCCAGCAGCCAGCCCGGACAGCGAAATTATGGCTACACCTTC
abundance: NA
v_gene: TRBV5-4
j_gene: TRBJ1-2
d_gene: NA

CDR3aa: CASSRGSTGTAYEQYF
CDR3nt: TGCGCCAGCAGCCGGGGGAGTACCGGGACTGCTTACGAGCAGTACTTC
abundance: NA
v_gene: TRBV5-1
j_gene: TRBJ2-7
d_gene: NA

CDR3aa: CASSRRGGAGVSYEQYF
CDR3nt: TGTGCCAGCAGCCGCCGCGGGGGAGCGGGGGTCTCCTACGAGCAGTACTTC
abundance: NA
v_gene: TRBV7-2
j_gene: TRBJ2-7
d_gene: TRBD2

CDR3aa: CASSSPPWEGRLYEQFF
CDR3nt: TGTGCCAGCAGCTCCCCACCATGGGAGGGCCGTCTCTATGAGCAGTTCTTC
abundance: NA
v_gene: TRBV5-4
j_gene: TRBJ2-1
d_gene: TRBD2

CDR3aa: CATSRDDNSRYFSGNTIYF
CDR3nt: TGTGCCACCAGCAGAGATGATAACAGCCGTTATTTCTCTGGAAACACCATATATTTT
abundance: once
v_gene: TRBV15
j_gene: TRBJ1-3
d_gene: NA

CDR3aa: CASRREEGTEAFF
CDR3nt: TGTGCCAGCAGGCGTGAAGAGGGCACTGAAGCTTTCTTT
abundance: once
v_gene: TRBV6-4
j_gene: TRBJ1-1
d_gene: NA

CDR3aa: CASSPGWANVLTF
CDR3nt: TGTGCCAGCAGCCCTGGCTGGGCCAACGTCCTGACTTTC
abundance: once
v_gene: TRBV28
j_gene: TRBJ2-6
d_gene: NA

CDR3aa: CASSYKFEAFF
CDR3nt: TGTGCCAGCAGTTATAAATTTGAAGCTTTCTTT
abundance: NA
v_gene: TRBV6-5
j_gene: TRBJ1-1
d_gene: NA

CDR3aa: CASSQTGTRVDNEQFF
CDR3nt: TGCGCCAGCAGCCAGACCGGGACTAGAGTCGACAATGAGCAGTTCTTC
abundance: NA
v_gene: TRBV4-1
j_gene: TRBJ2-1
d_gene: TRBD2

CDR3aa: CASSPPQGQEGKNIQYF
CDR3nt: TGTGCCAGCTCACCACCGCAGGGACAGGAGGGCAAAAACATTCAGTACTTC
abundance: NA
v_gene: TRBV18
j_gene: TRBJ2-4
d_gene: TRBD1

CDR3aa: CASSLGDWGQTQYF
CDR3nt: TGTGCCAGCAGCTTAGGGGACTGGGGACAGACCCAGTACTTC
abundance: NA
v_gene: TRBV7-6
j_gene: TRBJ2-5
d_gene: NA

CDR3aa: CASSLGRPGGSEQFF
CDR3nt: TGTGCCAGCAGCTTAGGTCGTCCAGGGGGCAGTGAGCAGTTCTTC
abundance: few
v_gene: TRBV11-3
j_gene: TRBJ2-1
d_gene: TRBD1

CDR3aa: CSVWTSGSSEQYF
CDR3nt: TGCAGCGTTTGGACTAGCGGGAGTAGCGAGCAGTACTTC
abundance: NA
v_gene: TRBV29-1
j_gene: TRBJ2-7
d_gene: TRBD2

CDR3aa: CASSLSGSLSDTQYF
CDR3nt: TGCGCCAGCAGCTTGAGCGGGAGCCTCTCAGATACGCAGTATTTT
abundance: NA
v_gene: TRBV5-1
j_gene: TRBJ2-3
d_gene: TRBD2

CDR3aa: CASSITAETQYF
CDR3nt: TGTGCCAGTAGTATCACGGCGGAGACCCAGTACTTC
abundance: NA
v_gene: TRBV19
j_gene: TRBJ2-5
d_gene: NA

CDR3aa: CASSLAQGGEAFF
CDR3nt: TGTGCCAGCAGCTTAGCCCAGGGGGGAGAAGCTTTCTTT
abundance: NA
v_gene: TRBV7-6
j_gene: TRBJ1-1
d_gene: TRBD1

CDR3aa: CASSTPLPVSYEQYF
CDR3nt: TGTGCCAGCAGCACCCCGCTGCCTGTCTCCTACGAGCAGTACTTC
abundance: NA
v_gene: TRBV6-4
j_gene: TRBJ2-7
d_gene: NA

CDR3aa: CASSYAGYTF
CDR3nt: TGTGCCAGCAGTTATGCGGGCTACACCTTC
abundance: NA
v_gene: TRBV6-1
j_gene: TRBJ1-2
d_gene: NA

CDR3aa: CASSFDPSNQPQHF
CDR3nt: TGTGCCAGTAGTTTTGACCCGTCCAATCAGCCCCAGCATTTT
abundance: NA
v_gene: TRBV19
j_gene: TRBJ1-5
d_gene: NA

CDR3aa: CASSSQMNTEAFF
CDR3nt: TGTGCCAGCAGCTCGCAAATGAACACTGAAGCTTTCTTT
abundance: NA
v_gene: TRBV7-3
j_gene: TRBJ1-1
d_gene: NA

CDR3aa: CASSFSSGGYNEQFF
CDR3nt: TGCGCCAGCAGCTTCTCTAGCGGAGGTTACAATGAGCAGTTCTTC
abundance: NA
v_gene: TRBV5-1
j_gene: TRBJ2-1
d_gene: TRBD2

CDR3aa: CASSLNGSPSTDTQYF
CDR3nt: TGTGCCAGCAGCTTAAATGGGAGCCCTAGCACAGATACGCAGTATTTT
abundance: NA
v_gene: TRBV7-2
j_gene: TRBJ2-3
d_gene: NA

CDR3aa: CSVEDRGHDEQYF
CDR3nt: TGCAGCGTTGAGGACAGGGGGCACGACGAGCAGTACTTC
abundance: NA
v_gene: TRBV29-1
j_gene: TRBJ2-7
d_gene: TRBD1

CDR3aa: CASSEGGTGVNTEAFF
CDR3nt: TGTGCCAGCAGTGAAGGAGGGACAGGGGTGAACACTGAAGCTTTCTTT
abundance: NA
v_gene: TRBV6-1
j_gene: TRBJ1-1
d_gene: TRBD1

CDR3aa: CASSQDTGTGVVGKLFF
CDR3nt: TGTGCCAGCAGCCAAGATACGGGGACAGGGGTAGTGGGAAAACTGTTTTTT
abundance: NA
v_gene: TRBV4-2
j_gene: TRBJ1-4
d_gene: TRBD1

CDR3aa: CASKDSMNTEAFF
CDR3nt: TGTGCCAGTAAAGACAGTATGAACACTGAAGCTTTCTTT
abundance: few
v_gene: TRBV19
j_gene: TRBJ1-1
d_gene: NA

CDR3aa: CASSLDSRWGGQKNTEAFF
CDR3nt: TGTGCCAGCAGCTTGGATTCCCGGTGGGGCGGACAGAAGAACACTGAAGCTTTCTTT
abundance: NA
v_gene: TRBV5-6
j_gene: TRBJ1-1
d_gene: NA

CDR3aa: CASSTGQVGQYF
CDR3nt: TGTGCCAGCAGTACGGGACAAGTCGGACAGTACTTC
abundance: few
v_gene: TRBV28
j_gene: TRBJ2-7
d_gene: NA

CDR3aa: CASLSVTYEQYF
CDR3nt: TGTGCCAGTCTTAGCGTTACCTACGAGCAGTACTTC
abundance: NA
v_gene: TRBV6-1
j_gene: TRBJ2-7
d_gene: NA

CDR3aa: CASSSLRGMYNEQFF
CDR3nt: TGTGCCAGCAGCTCCCTAAGGGGGATGTACAATGAGCAGTTCTTC
abundance: NA
v_gene: TRBV11-2
j_gene: TRBJ2-1
d_gene: NA

CDR3aa: CASSRGEGRVNAEAFF
CDR3nt: TGTGCCAGTAGTCGGGGGGAGGGTAGGGTCAACGCTGAAGCTTTCTTT
abundance: NA
v_gene: TRBV19
j_gene: TRBJ1-1
d_gene: NA

CDR3aa: CASRRSPHNEQFF
CDR3nt: TGTGCCAGCAGAAGGAGTCCCCACAATGAGCAGTTCTTC
abundance: NA
v_gene: TRBV28
j_gene: TRBJ2-1
d_gene: NA

CDR3aa: CASSQDRNSYEQYF
CDR3nt: TGTGCCAGCAGTCAAGACAGAAACTCCTACGAGCAGTACTTC
abundance: NA
v_gene: TRBV27
j_gene: TRBJ2-7
d_gene: NA

CDR3aa: CASRPVGNYETQYF
CDR3nt: TGTGCCAGCAGGCCTGTCGGGAATTACGAGACCCAGTACTTC
abundance: NA
v_gene: TRBV28
j_gene: TRBJ2-5
d_gene: NA

CDR3aa: CASLRGGGYTF
CDR3nt: TGTGCCAGCCTCAGGGGGGGCGGCTACACCTTC
abundance: NA
v_gene: TRBV6-1
j_gene: TRBJ1-2
d_gene: TRBD1

CDR3aa: CAWSSRDPGELFF
CDR3nt: TGTGCCTGGAGTTCCAGGGATCCCGGGGAGCTGTTTTTT
abundance: once
v_gene: TRBV30
j_gene: TRBJ2-2
d_gene: NA

CDR3aa: CASSPRHREKLFF
CDR3nt: TGTGCCAGCAGCCCCCGACACCGAGAAAAACTGTTTTTT
abundance: NA
v_gene: TRBV7-6
j_gene: TRBJ1-4
d_gene: NA

CDR3aa: CASSPGALNEQYF
CDR3nt: TGTGCCAGCTCACCAGGGGCATTGAACGAGCAGTACTTC
abundance: NA
v_gene: TRBV18
j_gene: TRBJ2-7
d_gene: NA

CDR3aa: CASSQVLNTEAFF
CDR3nt: TGTGCCAGCAGCCAAGTTCTTAACACTGAAGCTTTCTTT
abundance: NA
v_gene: TRBV14
j_gene: TRBJ1-1
d_gene: NA

CDR3aa: CASTRTGERYEQYF
CDR3nt: TGTGCCAGCACTCGGACAGGGGAAAGGTACGAGCAGTACTTC
abundance: NA
v_gene: TRBV6-1
j_gene: TRBJ2-7
d_gene: TRBD1

CDR3aa: CASSPLDTPYGYTF
CDR3nt: TGTGCCAGCAGCCCTTTAGATACACCCTATGGCTACACCTTC
abundance: NA
v_gene: TRBV5-6
j_gene: TRBJ1-2
d_gene: NA

CDR3aa: CAWKIGSGNEQFF
CDR3nt: TGTGCCTGGAAAATCGGGAGTGGGAATGAGCAGTTCTTC
abundance: NA
v_gene: TRBV30
j_gene: TRBJ2-1
d_gene: NA

CDR3aa: CASSYVGGMNTEAFF
CDR3nt: TGTGCCAGCAGCTATGTGGGGGGGATGAACACTGAAGCTTTCTTT
abundance: NA
v_gene: TRBV7-9
j_gene: TRBJ1-1
d_gene: NA

CDR3aa: CASSLETGYEQYF
CDR3nt: TGCGCCAGCAGCTTGGAGACTGGATACGAGCAGTACTTC
abundance: NA
v_gene: TRBV5-1
j_gene: TRBJ2-7
d_gene: NA

CDR3aa: CASSRQGAGGNTIYF
CDR3nt: TGTGCCAGCAGCCGACAGGGGGCGGGAGGAAACACCATATATTTT
abundance: once
v_gene: TRBV6-6
j_gene: TRBJ1-3
d_gene: TRBD1

CDR3aa: CASSPQGATYEQYF
CDR3nt: TGTGCCAGCTCACCACAGGGGGCTACCTACGAGCAGTACTTC
abundance: NA
v_gene: TRBV18
j_gene: TRBJ2-7
d_gene: TRBD1

CDR3aa: CASSFSFTTDTQYF
CDR3nt: TGTGCCAGCAGCTTCAGTTTTACCACAGATACGCAGTATTTT
abundance: few
v_gene: TRBV11-2
j_gene: TRBJ2-3
d_gene: NA

CDR3aa: CASSEGQGAYEQYF
CDR3nt: TGTGCCAGCAGCGAAGGACAGGGCGCCTACGAGCAGTACTTC
abundance: NA
v_gene: TRBV9
j_gene: TRBJ2-7
d_gene: TRBD1

CDR3aa: CASSQGVHLAGGAGETQYF
CDR3nt: TGTGCCAGCAGCCAAGGGGTTCACCTTGCGGGAGGGGCTGGAGAGACCCAGTACTTC
abundance: NA
v_gene: TRBV14
j_gene: TRBJ2-5
d_gene: TRBD2

CDR3aa: CASSFEQGTYNEQFF
CDR3nt: TGTGCCAGCAGCTTTGAACAGGGGACCTACAATGAGCAGTTCTTC
abundance: NA
v_gene: TRBV11-2
j_gene: TRBJ2-1
d_gene: TRBD1